This paragraph covers one T cell receptor beta chain sequence. Its antigen is as yet unknown. These data originate in a study of OX40 agonist ivuxolimab in advanced cancers. Study context: Each patient was given ivuxolimab into a vein every 2 weeks, at 0.01 to 10 mg/kg.

J gave up 7 bases and V 5 bases, and 1 base lay outside the gene matches. CDR1 is SNHLY, CDR2 FYNNEI, per germline. The CDR3 is 12 residues long. Data came from immunoSEQ multiplex PCR; TCRdb stores just in-frame clones and leaves some out. Among around 100,000 clones listed, 80% to 90% were seen once. Regarding the study as a whole: A proportion of nonresponders additionally exhibited low normalized T-cell clonal expansion. CD4+ and CD8+ blood T cells expanded clonally by week 6 at 0.1 to 3.0 mg/kg. Relative to CD4+, CD8+ T cells held more expanded clones on average.

The source was CD4+ or CD8+ T cells sorted from blood, collected in a trial of the OX40 agonist ivuxolimab. The V and J genes are TRBV2 and TRBJ2-1; TRBD1 aligns across 8 bases. The sequence came from an adult with an advanced solid tumor such as melanoma, head and neck, liver or kidney cancer. This CDR3 reads CASSWDRNEQFF. The CDR3 region has the DNA TGTGCCAGCAGTTGGGACAGGAATGAGCAGTTCTTC.